The clone carrying this TCR beta chain was picked up a small number of times. Its matching antigen is unknown. The record originates from a study of T cells after yellow fever vaccination. Whole-study findings and limits: The CD4 and CD8 compartments had a small share of their clonotypes in common.

Template switching with 5'RACE generated the TCR cDNA and added a universal primer site and UMIs. One entry per CDR3 protein, called by TCRdb with MiXCR from the 5' RACE reads. Seen here are some 500,000 distinct CDR3 sequences, roughly 12% observed once, and the top ten hold more than 12%. The receptor was derived from a man under 40 who received the YFV17D yellow fever vaccine. The source was PBMCs, collected on the day of the yellow fever booster vaccination.

The CDR3 sequence: CASTTQGVYEQYF. The DNA for the CDR3 is TGTGCCAGCACGACACAGGGGGTCTACGAGCAGTACTTC. The V and J genes are TRBV28 and TRBJ2-7, with 8 bases that match TRBD1. Unmatched junction bases numbered 5, after V lost 7 bases and J lost 3 bases. Germline V lookup: CDR1 MDHEN, CDR2 SYDVKM. The CDR3 totals 13 residues.